The entry that follows covers one T cell receptor (beta chain) sequence. The antigen is unknown. Trimming shortened V by 6 bases and J by 2 bases, and 9 bases separated the two germline ends. CDR3 length: 12 residues. Looked up from germline, CDR1 is DFQATT and CDR2 is SNEGSKA (reference sequence). This record comes from a study of CD8+CD57+ T cells in acquired aplastic anemia. At the level of the study: The DNA of sorted CD4+ and CD8+ cells averaged around 3 ug.

The patients chosen for sequencing had shown expansion of CD8+CD57+ cells (detected by flow cytometry). General study points: Controls and patients did not differ significantly in CD8+ Simpson's diversity.

The template used for profiling TCR beta VDJ and CDR3 was genomic DNA. TCRdb independently ran MiXCR on the reads; one entry per CDR3 protein. The repertoire holds approximately 190,000 distinct CDR3 sequences, roughly half seen once, with about 9.7% in the top ten. The sequenced material came from sorted CD4+, CD8+, or CD8+CD57+ T cells (not recorded which) from PBMCs. This sequence originates from a human donor with aplastic anemia. The chain employs TRBV20-1 and TRBJ2-3, with D perhaps TRBD2 (5 bases). CDR3 sequence: CSASRATDTQYF. The CDR3 region has the DNA TGCAGTGCATCGCGGGCCACAGATACGCAGTATTTT.